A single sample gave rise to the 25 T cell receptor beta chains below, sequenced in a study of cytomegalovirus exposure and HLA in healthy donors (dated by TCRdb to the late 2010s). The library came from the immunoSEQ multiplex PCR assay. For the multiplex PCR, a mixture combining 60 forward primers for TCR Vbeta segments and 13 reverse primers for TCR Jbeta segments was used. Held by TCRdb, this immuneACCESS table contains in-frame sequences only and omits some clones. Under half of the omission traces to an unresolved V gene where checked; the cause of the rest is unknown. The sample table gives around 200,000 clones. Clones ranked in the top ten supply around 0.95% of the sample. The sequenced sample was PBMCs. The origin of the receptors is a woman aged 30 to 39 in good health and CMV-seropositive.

In nucleotides, the CDR3 is TGTGCCAGCTCACAGACTAGCGGGGCAGATACGCAGTATTTT. Its protein is CASSQTSGADTQYF. J is TRBJ2-3 and V is TRBV18; 11 bases map to TRBD2. The length of the CDR3 is 14 residues. Trimming cost V 4 bases and J 4 bases; bases outside gene matches: 1. Germline CDR1 and CDR2: KGHSH and LQKENI.

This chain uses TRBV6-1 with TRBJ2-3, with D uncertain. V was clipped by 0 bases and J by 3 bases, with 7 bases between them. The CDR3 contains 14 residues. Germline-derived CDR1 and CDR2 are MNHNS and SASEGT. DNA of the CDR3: TGTGCCAGCAGTGAAGCGCGCAGGACAGATACGCAGTATTTT. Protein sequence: CASSEARRTDTQYF.

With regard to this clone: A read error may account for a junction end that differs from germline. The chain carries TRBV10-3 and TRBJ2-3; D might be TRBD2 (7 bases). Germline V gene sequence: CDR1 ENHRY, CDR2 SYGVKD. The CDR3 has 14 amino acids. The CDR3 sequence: CATSSGEGVDTQYF. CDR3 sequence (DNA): TGTGCCACCAGTTCGGGGGAGGGGGTAGATACGCAGTATTTT.

The chain's CDR3 is CASSPGGVEQYF. The CDR3 DNA reads as TGTGCCAGCAGCCCTGGGGGGGTCGAGCAGTACTTC. The J gene is TRBJ2-5, the V gene TRBV14; 7 bases line up with TRBD2. With the DNA end fitting TRBJ2-7 better, the J assignment may be wrong. The CDR3 has 12 residues. The germline V gene has CDR1 SGHDN and CDR2 FVKESK.

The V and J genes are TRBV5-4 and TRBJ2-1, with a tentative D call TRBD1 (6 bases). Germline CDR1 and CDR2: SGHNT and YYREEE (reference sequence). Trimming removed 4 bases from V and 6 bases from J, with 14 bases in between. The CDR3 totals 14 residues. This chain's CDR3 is CASSQPDSFNEQFF. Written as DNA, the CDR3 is TGTGCCAGCAGCCAGCCGGACAGTTTCAATGAGCAGTTCTTC. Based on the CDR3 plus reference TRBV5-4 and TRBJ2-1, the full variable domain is ETGVTQSPTHLIKTRGQQVTLRCSSQSGHNTVSWYQQALGQGPQFIFQYYREEENGRGNFPPRFSGLQFPNYSSELNVNALELDDSALYLCASSQPDSFNEQFFGPGTRLTVL.

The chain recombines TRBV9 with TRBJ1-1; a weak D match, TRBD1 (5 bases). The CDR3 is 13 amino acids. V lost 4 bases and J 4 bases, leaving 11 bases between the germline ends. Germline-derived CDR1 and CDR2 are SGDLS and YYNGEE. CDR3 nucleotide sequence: TGTGCCAGCAGCCTTGGGGGGGTCACTGAAGCTTTCTTT. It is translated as CASSLGGVTEAFF.

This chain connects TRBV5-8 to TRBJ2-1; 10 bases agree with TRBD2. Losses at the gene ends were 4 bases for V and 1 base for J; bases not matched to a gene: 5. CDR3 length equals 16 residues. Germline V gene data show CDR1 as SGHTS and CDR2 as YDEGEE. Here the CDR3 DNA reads TGTGCCAGCAGCCTGGGACTAGCGCCATCCTACAATGAGCAGTTCTTC. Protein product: CASSLGLAPSYNEQFF.

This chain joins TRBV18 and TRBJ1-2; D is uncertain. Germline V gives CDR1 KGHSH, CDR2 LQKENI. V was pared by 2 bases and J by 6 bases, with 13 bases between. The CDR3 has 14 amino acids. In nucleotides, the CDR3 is TGTGCCAGCTCACCAGATCAGGCCTGGGATGGCTACACCTTC. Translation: CASSPDQAWDGYTF. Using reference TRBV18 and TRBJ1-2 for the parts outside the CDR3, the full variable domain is NAGVMQNPRHLVRRRGQEARLRCSPMKGHSHVYWYRQLPEEGLKFMVYLQKENIIDESGMPKERFSAEFPKEGPSILRIQQVVRGDSAAYFCASSPDQAWDGYTFGSGTRLTVV.

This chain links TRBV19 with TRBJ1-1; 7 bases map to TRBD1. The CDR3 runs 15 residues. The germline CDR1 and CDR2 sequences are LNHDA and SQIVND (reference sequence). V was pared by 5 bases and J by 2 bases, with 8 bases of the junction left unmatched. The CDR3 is CASSEAGGFNTEAFF. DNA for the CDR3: TGTGCCAGTAGTGAGGCAGGGGGATTCAACACTGAAGCTTTCTTT.

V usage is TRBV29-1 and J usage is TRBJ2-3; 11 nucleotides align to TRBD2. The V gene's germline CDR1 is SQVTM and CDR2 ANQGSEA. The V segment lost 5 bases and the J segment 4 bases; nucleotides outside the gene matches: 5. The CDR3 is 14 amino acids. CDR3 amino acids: CSVPTSGIADTQYF. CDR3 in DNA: TGCAGCGTTCCGACTAGCGGGATAGCAGATACGCAGTATTTT.

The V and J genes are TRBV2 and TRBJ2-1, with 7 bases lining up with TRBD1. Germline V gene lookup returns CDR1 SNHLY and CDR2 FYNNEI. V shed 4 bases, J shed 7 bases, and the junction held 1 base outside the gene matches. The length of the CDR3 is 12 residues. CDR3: CASSVGQNEQFF. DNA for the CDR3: TGTGCCAGCAGTGTGGGACAGAATGAGCAGTTCTTC.

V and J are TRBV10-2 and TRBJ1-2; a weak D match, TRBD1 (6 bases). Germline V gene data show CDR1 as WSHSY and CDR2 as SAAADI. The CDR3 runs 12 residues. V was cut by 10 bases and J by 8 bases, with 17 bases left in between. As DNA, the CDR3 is TGCGCCACCTGGGACAATCGGCGGGGCTACACCTTC. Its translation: CATWDNRRGYTF.

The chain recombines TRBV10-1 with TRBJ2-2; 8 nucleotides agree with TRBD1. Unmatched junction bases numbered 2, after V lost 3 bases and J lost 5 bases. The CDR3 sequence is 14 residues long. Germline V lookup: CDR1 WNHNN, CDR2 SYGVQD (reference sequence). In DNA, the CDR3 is TGCGCCAGCAGTGACCGGACAGGGACCGGGGAGCTGTTTTTT. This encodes CASSDRTGTGELFF.

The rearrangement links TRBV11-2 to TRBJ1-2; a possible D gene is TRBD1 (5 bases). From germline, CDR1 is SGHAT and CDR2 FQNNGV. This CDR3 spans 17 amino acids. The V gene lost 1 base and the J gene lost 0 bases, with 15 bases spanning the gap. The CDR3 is CASSLAGLPEPNYGYTF. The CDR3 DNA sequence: TGTGCCAGCAGCTTAGCGGGACTCCCGGAACCTAACTATGGCTACACCTTC.

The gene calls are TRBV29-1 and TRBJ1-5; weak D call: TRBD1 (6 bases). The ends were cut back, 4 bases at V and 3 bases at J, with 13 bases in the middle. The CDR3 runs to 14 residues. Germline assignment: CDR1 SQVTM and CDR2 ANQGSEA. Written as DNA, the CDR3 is TGCAGCGTTGCGGTGGCAGGGGCCAATCAGCCCCAGCATTTT. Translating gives CSVAVAGANQPQHF.

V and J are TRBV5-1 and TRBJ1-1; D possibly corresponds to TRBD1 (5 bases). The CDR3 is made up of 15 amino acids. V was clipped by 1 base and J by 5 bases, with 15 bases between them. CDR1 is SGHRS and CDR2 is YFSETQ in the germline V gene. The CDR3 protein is CASSLNLGKGTEAFF. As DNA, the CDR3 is TGCGCCAGCAGCTTGAACCTGGGCAAGGGGACTGAAGCTTTCTTT.

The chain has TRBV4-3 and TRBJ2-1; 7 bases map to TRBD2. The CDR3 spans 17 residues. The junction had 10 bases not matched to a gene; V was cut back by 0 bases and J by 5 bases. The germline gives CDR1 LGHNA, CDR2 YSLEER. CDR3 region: CASSQDWPSGADNEQFF. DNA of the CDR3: TGCGCCAGCAGCCAAGATTGGCCTAGCGGAGCGGACAATGAGCAGTTCTTC.

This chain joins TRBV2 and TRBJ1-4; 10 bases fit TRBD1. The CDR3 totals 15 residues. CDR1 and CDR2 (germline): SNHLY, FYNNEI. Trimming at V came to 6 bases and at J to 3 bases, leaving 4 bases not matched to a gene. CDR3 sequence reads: CASSPGQGANEKLFF. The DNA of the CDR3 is TGTGCCAGCAGCCCCGGACAGGGGGCTAATGAAAAACTGTTTTTT.

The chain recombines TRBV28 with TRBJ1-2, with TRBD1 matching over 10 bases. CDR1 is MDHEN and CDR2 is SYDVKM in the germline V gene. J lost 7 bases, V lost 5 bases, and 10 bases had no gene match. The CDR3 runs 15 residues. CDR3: CASSSTGTGVGGYTF. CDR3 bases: TGTGCCAGCAGTAGTACCGGGACAGGGGTTGGTGGCTACACCTTC.

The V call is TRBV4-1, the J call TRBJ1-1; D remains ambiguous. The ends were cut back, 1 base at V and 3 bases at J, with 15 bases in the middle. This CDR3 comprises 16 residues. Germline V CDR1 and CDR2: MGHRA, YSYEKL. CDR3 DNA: TGCGCCAGCAGCCAAGGTGGGTTTTTCAGGTACACTGAAGCTTTCTTT. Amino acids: CASSQGGFFRYTEAFF.

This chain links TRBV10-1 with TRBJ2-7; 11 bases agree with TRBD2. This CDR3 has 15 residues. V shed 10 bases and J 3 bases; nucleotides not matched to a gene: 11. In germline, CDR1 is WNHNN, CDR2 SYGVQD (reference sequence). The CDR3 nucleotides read TGCGCCACGAGGTTAGCGGGAGGGCCTTTCTACGAGCAGTACTTC. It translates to CATRLAGGPFYEQYF.

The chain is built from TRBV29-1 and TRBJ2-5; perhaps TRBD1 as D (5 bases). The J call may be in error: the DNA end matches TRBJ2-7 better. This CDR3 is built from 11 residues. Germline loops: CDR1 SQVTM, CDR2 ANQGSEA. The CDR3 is CSVGQLNEQYF. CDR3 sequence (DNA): TGCAGCGTTGGACAGTTGAACGAGCAGTACTTC.

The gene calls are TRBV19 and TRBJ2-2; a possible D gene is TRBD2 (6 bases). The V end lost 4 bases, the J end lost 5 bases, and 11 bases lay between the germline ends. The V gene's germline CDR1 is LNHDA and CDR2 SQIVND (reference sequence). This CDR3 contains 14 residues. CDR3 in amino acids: CASSTFGGTGELFF. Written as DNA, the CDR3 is TGTGCCAGTAGTACCTTTGGAGGGACCGGGGAGCTGTTTTTT.

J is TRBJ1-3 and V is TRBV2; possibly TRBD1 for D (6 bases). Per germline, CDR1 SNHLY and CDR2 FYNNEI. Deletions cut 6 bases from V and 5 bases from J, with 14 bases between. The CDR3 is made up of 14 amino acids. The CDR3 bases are TGTGCCAGCAGGGACAGTCACTGGAGAAACACCATATATTTT. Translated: CASRDSHWRNTIYF.

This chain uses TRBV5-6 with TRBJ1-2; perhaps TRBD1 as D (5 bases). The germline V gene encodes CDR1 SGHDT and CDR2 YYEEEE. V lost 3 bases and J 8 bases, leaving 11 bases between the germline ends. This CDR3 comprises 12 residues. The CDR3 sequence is CASSSIRQGYTF. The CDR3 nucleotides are TGTGCCAGCAGCTCGATAAGACAGGGCTACACCTTC.